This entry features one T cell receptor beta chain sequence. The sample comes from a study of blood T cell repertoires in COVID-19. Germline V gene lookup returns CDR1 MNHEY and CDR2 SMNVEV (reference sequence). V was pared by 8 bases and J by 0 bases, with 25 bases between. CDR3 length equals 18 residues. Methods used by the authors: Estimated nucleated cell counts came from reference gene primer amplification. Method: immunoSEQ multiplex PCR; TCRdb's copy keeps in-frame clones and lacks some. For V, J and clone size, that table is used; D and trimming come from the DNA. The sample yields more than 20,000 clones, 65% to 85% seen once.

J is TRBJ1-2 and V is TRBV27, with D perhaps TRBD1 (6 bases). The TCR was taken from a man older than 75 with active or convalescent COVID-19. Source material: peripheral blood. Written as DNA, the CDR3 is TGTGCCAGCGGAGTCTACATTGGGGGGGCCGCGGCTAACTATGGCTACACCTTC. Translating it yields CASGVYIGGAAANYGYTF.